The 32 T cell receptor beta chains below come from one sample, sequenced in a study of cytomegalovirus exposure and HLA in healthy donors. Primers included in the PCR were 60 Vbeta and 13 Jbeta primers. Here immunoSEQ multiplex PCR was the method, and the copy in TCRdb shows in-frame clones only, minus some. Of 99,000 or so clones listed, 70% to 80% are singletons. The sequenced sample was PBMCs. The source is a male donor in good health and CMV-seropositive.

This clone has more than one count but fewer than ten. One end of the junction varies from germline; a read error may be responsible. CDR3 DNA sequence: TGTGCTAGTGGGAACAGGGACTATGTCTACACCTTC. This sequence encodes CASGNRDYVYTF. The chain combines TRBV12-5 with TRBJ1-2; D possibly corresponds to TRBD1 (6 bases). Per the germline V gene, CDR1 is LGHNT and CDR2 is FRNRAP. CDR3 length: 12 residues.

The rearrangement uses TRBV25-1 and TRBJ2-3; 9 nucleotides line up with TRBD2. This CDR3 contains 17 residues. Germline values: CDR1 MGHDK, CDR2 SYGVNS. Trimming took 4 bases from V and 3 from J; bases not matched to a gene: 11. In DNA, the CDR3 is TGTGCCAGCAGTGCCCCGGGGAGCGGGGGGTGGACAGATACGCAGTATTTT. Protein sequence: CASSAPGSGGWTDTQYF.

This chain connects TRBV29-1 to TRBJ1-1; perhaps TRBD1 as D (5 bases). CDR1 is SQVTM, CDR2 ANQGSEA, per germline. The CDR3 totals 14 residues. V shed 4 bases and J shed 5 bases, with 17 bases lying between them. This chain's CDR3 is CSVVFRGKGTEAFF. The DNA for the CDR3 is TGCAGCGTTGTTTTCCGGGGGAAAGGGACTGAAGCTTTCTTT.

The chain is built from TRBV7-9 and TRBJ1-4; the D gene is possibly TRBD1 (5 bases). The CDR3 length is 15 residues. CDR1 and CDR2 (germline): SEHNR, FQNEAQ (reference sequence). Between the trimmed V and J ends, which lost 5 bases and 7 bases, there was a span of 17 bases. As DNA, the CDR3 is TGTGCCAGCAGCAGGGAGAGGGCGGGGGGTGAAAAACTGTTTTTT. Amino acid sequence: CASSRERAGGEKLFF.

V usage is TRBV7-2 and J usage is TRBJ1-1; D gene unclear. The CDR3 totals 15 residues. V was pared by 2 bases and J by 0 bases, with 10 bases between. Per germline, CDR1 SGHTA and CDR2 FQGNSA. The CDR3 reads CASSLFGTVNTEAFF. The CDR3 bases are TGTGCCAGCAGCTTATTCGGTACGGTGAACACTGAAGCTTTCTTT.

The rearrangement links TRBV5-1 to TRBJ2-7; a weak D match, TRBD1 (5 bases). Per germline, CDR1 SGHRS and CDR2 YFSETQ. V was pared by 2 bases and J by 4 bases, with 10 bases between. This CDR3 region has 13 residues. CDR3 nucleotides: TGCGCCAGCAGCTTAACAGGAGATTACGAGCAGTACTTC. Its protein product is CASSLTGDYEQYF.

This clone has a single count. The rearrangement uses TRBV13 and TRBJ2-1, with TRBD2 identical over 14 bases. Unmatched junction bases numbered 4, after V lost 5 bases and J lost 13 bases. The CDR3 is 13 residues long. Germline-derived CDR1 and CDR2 are PRHDT and FYEKMQ (reference sequence). The CDR3 DNA is TGTGCCAGCAGCCCCGGACTAGCGGGGGGTCAGTTCTTC. This sequence encodes CASSPGLAGGQFF. The full variable domain, its missing parts supplied by reference TRBV13 and TRBJ2-1, is AAGVIQSPRHLIKEKRETATLKCYPIPRHDTVYWYQQGPGQDPQFLISFYEKMQSDKGSIPDRFSAQQFSDYHSELNMSSLELGDSALYFCASSPGLAGGQFFGPGTRLTVL.

This clone was detected a few times. The V and J genes are TRBV4-1 and TRBJ1-5; 7 bases are a match to TRBD1. V was pared by 4 bases and J by 3 bases, with 6 bases of the junction left unmatched. CDR1 is MGHRA and CDR2 is YSYEKL in the germline V gene. This CDR3 has 15 residues. The CDR3 DNA sequence: TGCGCCAGCAGCCCGAGAGACAGGGACAATCAGCCCCAGCATTTT. It encodes CASSPRDRDNQPQHF.

The chain links TRBV4-1 to TRBJ1-1; 7 nucleotides agree with TRBD1. V lost 0 bases and J lost 2; bases outside the gene matches: 9. The germline V gene encodes CDR1 MGHRA and CDR2 YSYEKL. This CDR3 has 17 amino acids. CDR3 sequence reads: CASSQDTYDRENTEAFF. The CDR3 DNA follows: TGCGCCAGCAGCCAAGACACCTATGACAGGGAAAACACTGAAGCTTTCTTT.

The rearrangement uses TRBV7-3 and TRBJ2-5; 15 positions match TRBD2. The CDR3 is made up of 15 amino acids. With V trimmed by 5 bases and J by 5 bases, 3 bases remained unmatched. Germline V gene lookup returns CDR1 SGHTA and CDR2 FQGTGA. CDR3 in DNA: TGTGCCAGCAGCCTAGGGACTAGCGGGAGGGAGACCCAGTACTTC. This gives the protein CASSLGTSGRETQYF. Looking up the rest from reference TRBV7-3 and TRBJ2-5 gives the full variable domain: GAGVSQTPSNKVTEKGKYVELRCDPISGHTALYWYRQSLGQGPEFLIYFQGTGAADDSGLPNDRFFAVRPEGSVSTLKIQRTERGDSAVYLCASSLGTSGRETQYFGPGTRLLVL.

The chain couples TRBV4-2 to TRBJ1-2, with 7 bases lining up with TRBD1. In germline, CDR1 is LGHNA, CDR2 YNFKEQ. Germline trimming cut 5 bases from V and 6 bases from J; bases unmatched to any gene: 3. The CDR3 totals 12 residues. CDR3 in DNA: TGTGCCAGCAGCGTTGGACAGGATGGCTACACCTTC. This sequence encodes CASSVGQDGYTF.

This clone has only a few counts. The chain combines TRBV30 with TRBJ1-1; D may be TRBD1 (5 bases). The CDR3 length is 13 residues. CDR1 and CDR2 (germline): GTSNPN, SVGIG (reference sequence). The V gene lost 4 bases and the J gene lost 3 bases, with 12 bases spanning the gap. Here the CDR3 reads CAWNGGLYTEAFF. The CDR3 nucleotides are TGTGCCTGGAACGGGGGGTTGTACACTGAAGCTTTCTTT.

This chain connects TRBV5-6 to TRBJ2-3; tentative D call: TRBD1 (6 bases). Looked up from germline, CDR1 is SGHDT and CDR2 is YYEEEE. Trimming removed 0 bases at V and 1 base at J, with 12 bases between. This CDR3 has 16 amino acids. For the CDR3, the DNA is TGTGCCAGCAGCTTGGCGTCATCAGGGGGCACAGATACGCAGTATTTT. Amino acid sequence: CASSLASSGGTDTQYF.

This clone has a single count. This chain connects TRBV27 to TRBJ1-2; D might be TRBD1 (5 bases). Trimming left V 0 bases short and J 8 bases short, with 10 bases between. The CDR3 consists of 13 residues. Germline V gives CDR1 MNHEY, CDR2 SMNVEV (reference sequence). The CDR3 protein is CASSLSQGYGYTF. CDR3 nucleotides: TGTGCCAGCAGTTTATCGCAGGGATACGGCTACACCTTC.

This clone was seen just once. This sequence joins TRBV28 and TRBJ1-6; D perhaps matches TRBD1 (5 bases). The CDR3 contains 14 residues. Per the germline V gene, CDR1 is MDHEN and CDR2 is SYDVKM. V shed 3 bases and J shed 9 bases, with 12 bases lying between them. The CDR3 loop is CASSLLGGASPLHF. The DNA for the CDR3 is TGTGCCAGCAGTTTGCTGGGTGGGGCTTCACCCCTCCACTTT.

This chain uses TRBV12-5 with TRBJ1-1; a possible D gene is TRBD1 (5 bases). This CDR3 has 15 residues. Trimming shortened V by 6 bases and J by 1 base, and 15 bases separated the two germline ends. CDR1 and CDR2 from the germline V gene are LGHNT and FRNRAP. The CDR3 DNA reads TGTGCTAGTGGACGGTGGCAGGGTACGAACACTGAAGCTTTCTTT. This gives the protein CASGRWQGTNTEAFF.

The gene calls are TRBV7-9 and TRBJ2-3; 11 bases align to TRBD2. CDR1 and CDR2 (germline): SEHNR, FQNEAQ (reference sequence). The ends lost 1 base at V and 2 bases at J; junction bases unmatched: 2. CDR3 length: 16 residues. In nucleotides, the CDR3 is TGTGCCAGCAGCTTAGGACTAGCGGGGACCACAGATACGCAGTATTTT. The encoded protein is CASSLGLAGTTDTQYF.

The J gene is TRBJ2-7, the V gene TRBV4-1; TRBD2 aligns across 7 bases. In germline, CDR1 is MGHRA, CDR2 YSYEKL. Trimming removed 1 base from V and 2 bases from J; junction bases left unmatched: 8. CDR3 length: 16 amino acids. The CDR3 reads CASSQVPETSTYEQYF. The CDR3 nucleotides read TGCGCCAGCAGCCAAGTTCCCGAGACTAGCACCTACGAGCAGTACTTC.

The chain combines TRBV30 with TRBJ1-3; D gene unclear. The CDR3 has 15 amino acids. CDR1 and CDR2 (germline): GTSNPN, SVGIG (reference sequence). Trimming cost V 3 bases and J 0 bases, with 12 bases left between them. For the CDR3, the DNA is TGTGCCTGGAGCCGCCCCGGGTACTCTGGAAACACCATATATTTT. Its protein is CAWSRPGYSGNTIYF.

The chain links TRBV27 to TRBJ2-5, with D possibly matching TRBD2 (5 bases). The CDR3 spans 15 residues. V dropped 2 bases and J dropped 5 bases, with 15 bases sitting between them. Germline lookup yields CDR1 MNHEY and CDR2 SMNVEV (reference sequence). The CDR3 reads CASSLGEGSWETQYF. The CDR3 DNA reads as TGTGCCAGCAGTTTAGGTGAGGGATCCTGGGAGACCCAGTACTTC.

The chain employs TRBV19 and TRBJ2-3; D uncertain. Germline V gene data show CDR1 as LNHDA and CDR2 as SQIVND (reference sequence). There are 12 residues in the CDR3. Between the trimmed V and J ends, which lost 5 bases and 2 bases, there was a span of 5 bases. The CDR3, as DNA: TGTGCCAGTAGTCCCAACACAGATACGCAGTATTTT. It codes for CASSPNTDTQYF.

The chain links TRBV7-2 to TRBJ2-7, with a weak D call TRBD2 (5 bases). Germline lookup yields CDR1 SGHTA and CDR2 FQGNSA. V was shortened by 5 bases and J by 6 bases, with 14 bases between the two germline ends. The CDR3 is made up of 13 amino acids. The CDR3 protein is CASSPRTGSEQYF. CDR3 nucleotides: TGTGCCAGCAGCCCTCGGACGGGGAGCGAGCAGTACTTC. The entire variable domain, with the rest obtained from reference TRBV7-2 and TRBJ2-7, is as follows: GAGVSQSPSNKVTEKGKDVELRCDPISGHTALYWYRQSLGQGLEFLIYFQGNSAPDKSGLPSDRFSAERTGGSVSTLTIQRTQQEDSAVYLCASSPRTGSEQYFGPGTRLTVT.

The gene calls are TRBV9 and TRBJ1-1, with 7 bases aligning to TRBD1. J gave up 0 bases and V 2 bases, and 4 bases lay outside the gene matches. The V gene's germline CDR1 is SGDLS and CDR2 YYNGEE. The CDR3 totals 15 residues. CDR3: CASSVTGALNTEAFF. The CDR3 nucleotides read TGTGCCAGCAGCGTTACAGGGGCCCTGAACACTGAAGCTTTCTTT.

By its share, this clone is medium-sized (0.01 to 0.1%). At the DNA level, this CDR3 is encoded by other sequences in the same sample as well. V usage is TRBV7-2 and J usage is TRBJ2-7, with 12 positions matching TRBD2. V dropped 5 bases and J dropped 4; count of bases not matched to a gene: 6. This CDR3 contains 15 residues. Germline V gives CDR1 SGHTA, CDR2 FQGNSA. CDR3 amino acids: CASSLTSGGEYEQYF. The CDR3 bases are TGTGCCAGCAGCCTGACTAGCGGGGGAGAATACGAGCAGTACTTC.

V gene TRBV5-6 combines with J gene TRBJ2-3; no firm D call. CDR3 length equals 12 residues. Trimming left V 5 bases short and J 6 bases short, with 10 bases between. Per germline, CDR1 SGHDT and CDR2 YYEEEE. CDR3 in amino acids: CASSSIPDTQYF. The CDR3 DNA follows: TGTGCCAGCAGTTCTATTCCCGATACGCAGTATTTT.

This clone was counted only a few times. The chain links TRBV6-5 to TRBJ2-3; tentative D call: TRBD2 (6 bases). V lost 0 bases to trimming and J lost 4 bases, with 11 bases between them. The CDR3 length is 15 residues. Germline CDR1 and CDR2: MNHEY and SVGAGI. The CDR3 loop reads CASSYSVLAPDTQYF. The DNA of the CDR3 is TGTGCCAGCAGTTACTCGGTGCTAGCGCCAGATACGCAGTATTTT.

This sequence joins TRBV7-9 and TRBJ2-1, with D perhaps TRBD2 (6 bases). Deletions cut 3 bases from V and 1 base from J, with 10 bases between. Per germline, CDR1 SEHNR and CDR2 FQNEAQ (reference sequence). The CDR3 runs 15 residues. The CDR3 here is CASSFGAGSYNEQFF. CDR3 coding DNA: TGTGCCAGCAGCTTCGGGGCGGGGTCCTACAATGAGCAGTTCTTC.

The chain carries TRBV4-1 and TRBJ1-1, with 9 bases that match TRBD1. Germline CDR1 and CDR2: MGHRA and YSYEKL. V lost 4 bases, J lost 1 base, and 10 bases stayed unmatched. The CDR3 consists of 17 residues. The CDR3: CASSPVPGQGRNTEAFF. The CDR3 DNA reads as TGCGCCAGCAGCCCCGTCCCGGGACAGGGTAGGAACACTGAAGCTTTCTTT.

The chain is built from TRBV28 and TRBJ2-7, with D possibly TRBD2 on 5 matching bases. Germline assignment: CDR1 MDHEN and CDR2 SYDVKM. The CDR3 length is 16 residues. Deletions cut 1 base from V and 5 bases from J, with 18 bases between. Here the CDR3 reads CASSLSYASRGNEQYF. The CDR3 DNA reads as TGTGCCAGCAGTTTATCTTACGCGTCTAGAGGGAACGAGCAGTACTTC.

Notes on this clone: Within the sample, other DNA sequences also encode this same CDR3. The chain carries TRBV29-1 and TRBJ1-2, with TRBD1 identical over 7 bases. The CDR3 is 12 residues long. The trim removed 7 bases at V and 2 bases at J, leaving 4 bases unmatched. Germline-derived CDR1 and CDR2 are SQVTM and ANQGSEA. CDR3 loop: CSGGTANYGYTF. CDR3 in DNA: TGCAGCGGAGGGACAGCCAACTATGGCTACACCTTC. The entire variable domain, with the rest obtained from reference TRBV29-1 and TRBJ1-2, is as follows: SAVISQKPSRDICQRGTSLTIQCQVDSQVTMMFWYRQQPGQSLTLIATANQGSEATYESGFVIDKFPISRPNLTFSTLTVSNMSPEDSSIYLCSGGTANYGYTFGSGTRLTVV.

The chain has TRBV27 and TRBJ1-5; TRBD1 matches at 8 bases. The germline V gene has CDR1 MNHEY and CDR2 SMNVEV (reference sequence). The CDR3 sequence is 18 residues long. The trim removed 0 bases at V and 0 bases at J, leaving 7 bases unmatched. The chain's CDR3 is CASSLSAGQVISNQPQHF. DNA of the CDR3: TGTGCCAGCAGTTTATCCGCGGGACAGGTAATTAGCAATCAGCCCCAGCATTTT.

This clone was seen a handful of times. The chain has TRBV30 and TRBJ1-2; D perhaps matches TRBD1 (5 bases). V lost 5 bases and J lost 12, with 16 bases in between. The CDR3 totals 11 residues. Germline V CDR1 and CDR2: GTSNPN, SVGIG (reference sequence). The CDR3 protein is CAWSAGFGNTF. CDR3 DNA sequence: TGTGCCTGGTCGGCAGGGTTTGGAAACACCTTC. Full variable domain (rest looked up from reference TRBV30 and TRBJ1-2): SQTIHQWPATLVQPVGSPLSLECTVEGTSNPNLYWYRQAAGRGLQLLFYSVGIGQISSEVPQNLSASRPQDRQFILSSKKLLLSDSGFYLCAWSAGFGNTFGSGTRLTVV.